This entry describes one T cell receptor beta chain. Antigen specificity is unknown. The data derive from a study of T cells after yellow fever vaccination. The CDR3 extends over 15 amino acids. Between the trimmed V and J ends, which lost 6 bases and 5 bases, there was a span of 19 bases. Whole-study results and caveats: It was a weaker secondary response, yet one that peaked faster, at day 5 versus 15. Overlap between CD4 and CD8 compartments was detected for a small share of clonotypes.

TCRdb processed the 5' RACE reads anew with MiXCR; each CDR3 protein has one entry. This sample has approximately 300,000 distinct CDR3 sequences; 6.5% to 8.5% occur once, and the top ten carry 15% to 20%. This material consisted of PBMCs, taken roughly 45 days after the first yellow fever vaccination. The chain links TRBV12-3 or TRBV12-4 to TRBJ2-5; tentative D call: TRBD2 (5 bases). This TCR derives from a man aged 18 to 30 who received the YFV17D yellow fever vaccine. For the CDR3, the DNA is TGTGCCAGCAGCAGCCAATACGGACTGGGGGAGACCCAGTACTTC. It is translated as CASSSQYGLGETQYF.